What follows is one T cell receptor beta chain and its context. This entry comes from a study of blood T cell repertoires in COVID-19. Clinical histories supplied by participants themselves formed the basis of cohort assignment. There are 16 residues in the CDR3. The germline CDR1 and CDR2 sequences are SEHNR and FQNEAQ (reference sequence). The V gene lost 6 bases and the J gene lost 2 bases, with 19 bases spanning the gap. The repertoire was sequenced with immunoSEQ multiplex PCR; TCRdb's copy has only in-frame clones and lacks some. This sample carries 250,000 to 300,000 clones, 91% of them seen once, and the ten largest clones take roughly 1.2%.

The sequencing sample was made of PBMCs or T cells enriched from blood (not recorded which). This rearrangement joins TRBV7-9 to TRBJ2-5, with a possible D match to TRBD2 (6 bases). The clonotype comes from a human donor in a cohort exposed to, infected with or recovered from COVID-19 (not recorded which). The donor label of this sample is uncertain. The CDR3 is CASRSPPGRGQETQYF. For the CDR3, the DNA is TGTGCCAGCAGGTCACCGCCGGGACGGGGGCAAGAGACCCAGTACTTC.